Detailed here is one TCR beta chain. Using immunoSEQ multiplex PCR, the repertoire was profiled, and TCRdb retains in-frame clones only, with some absent. Of under 6,500 clones in the sample, roughly 82% were seen once. These data come from a study of tumor T cells in aggressive B-cell lymphoma. The length of the CDR3 is 18 residues. The germline CDR1 and CDR2 sequences are SGHDT and YYEEEE. Trimming took 1 base from V and 2 from J; bases not matched to a gene: 7. The rearrangement joins TRBV5-6 to TRBJ2-1; 12 bases match TRBD2. The clonotype was recovered from an adult with diffuse large B cell lymphoma. Sequenced: tumor tissue. CDR3 amino acids: CASSLSLAGGGAYNEQFF. The CDR3 DNA sequence: TGTGCCAGCAGCTTGAGTCTAGCGGGAGGGGGCGCCTACAATGAGCAGTTCTTC.